The rows below give T cell receptor beta chains drawn from one sample of a study of shared clonotypes between healthy human individuals. Here immunoSEQ multiplex PCR was the method, and the copy in TCRdb shows in-frame clones only, minus some. This table holds 550,000 to 800,000 clones, roughly 87% found once. The sequenced sample consisted of memory CD8+ T cells from PBMCs. These receptors were obtained from a man aged 18 to 35 in good health. Some clones in this sample may be carry-over from other donors' samples. Each CDR3 is given without its conserved first and last residue. The order of the fields is J gene, V gene, clone size, CDR3 protein. Clone size is not always given. Where it is, it says once, few, many or a class for expanded clones.

>TRBJ2-2|TRBV7-3|.
ASSLKAGPQETGELF
>TRBJ2-7|TRBV30|.
AWSVGRNYEQY
>TRBJ2-2|TRBV9|.
ASSAHILTSGINTGELF
>TRBJ2-1|TRBV7-2|.
ASSPGLAGSDEQF
>TRBJ2-1|TRBV4-2|.
ASSPIRDSYNEQF
>TRBJ1-2|TRBV14|.
ASSLAANYGYT
>TRBJ1-5|TRBV6-5|.
ASSYSRSGGHQPQH
>TRBJ2-4|TRBV5-6|many
ASSLAASGVNKNIQY
>TRBJ2-1|TRBV27|.
ASSLGEETSGTAEQF
>TRBJ2-5|TRBV2|.
ASSERLAGFQETQY
>TRBJ2-7|TRBV28|.
ASSLVGQNPYYEQY
>TRBJ2-1|TRBV5-1|.
ASSFWGENNEQF
>TRBJ1-1|TRBV5-1|once
ASSPKTGGSTEAF
>TRBJ2-6|TRBV9|.
ASSVEGRGSGANVLT
>TRBJ2-1|TRBV6-1|.
ASSELETSGYEQF
>TRBJ1-1|TRBV19|once
ASSVGLNTEAF
>TRBJ1-2|TRBV9|.
ASSVARNGGFNYGYT
>TRBJ1-1|TRBV7-9|.
ASSLRPEAF